The 8 T cell receptor beta chains below all came from one sample that was sequenced in a study of Ad26.COV2.S vaccination and SARS-CoV-2 variants. The treatment here: over 15 received Ad26.COV2.S at low or high dose, single or two shots; about 5 received placebo; per-sample allocation not given. Repertoires come from day 63 after the first vaccine or placebo injection. Assay: immunoSEQ multiplex PCR; the TCRdb copy retains only in-frame clones and omits some. The table has hundreds of thousands of clones, around 84% seen once. This sample comprised peripheral blood, obtained in a trial of Ad26.COV2.S vaccine versus placebo. Receptors originate from a person between 18 and 59 years old who received the Ad26.COV2.S COVID-19 vaccine or a placebo.

The rearrangement uses TRBV27 and TRBJ1-2, with D uncertain. CDR1 MNHEY and CDR2 SMNVEV come from the germline V gene (reference sequence). The CDR3 length is 14 residues. Trimming removed 5 bases from V and 4 bases from J, with 14 bases in between. The CDR3 DNA sequence: TGTGCCAGCAGTACCCGCGGAGGGATCTATGGCTACACCTTC. Its translation: CASSTRGGIYGYTF.

V gene TRBV7-2 combines with J gene TRBJ2-7; 12 bases map to TRBD1. This CDR3 region has 17 residues. Germline lookup yields CDR1 SGHTA and CDR2 FQGNSA. The V segment lost 6 bases and the J segment 1 base; nucleotides outside the gene matches: 10. CDR3 nucleotides: TGTGCCAGCAGTACCGGGACAGGGGGCTACCCTTCCTACGAGCAGTACTTC. Translation: CASSTGTGGYPSYEQYF. The entire variable domain, with the rest obtained from reference TRBV7-2 and TRBJ2-7, is as follows: GAGVSQSPSNKVTEKGKDVELRCDPISGHTALYWYRQSLGQGLEFLIYFQGNSAPDKSGLPSDRFSAERTGGSVSTLTIQRTQQEDSAVYLCASSTGTGGYPSYEQYFGPGTRLTVT.

The genes are TRBV19 and TRBJ2-7; D is perhaps TRBD1 or TRBD2 (5 bases each). CDR3 length equals 13 residues. V lost 8 bases to trimming and J lost 5 bases, with 16 bases between them. Germline CDR1 reads LNHDA; CDR2 reads SQIVND (reference sequence). CDR3 protein: CASSPGRENEQYF. CDR3 sequence (DNA): TGTGCCAGTTCTCCGGGCAGGGAGAACGAGCAGTACTTC.

The chain links TRBV7-2 to TRBJ2-3; D uncertain. Trimming cost V 0 bases and J 5 bases, with 12 bases left between them. The germline V gene has CDR1 SGHTA and CDR2 FQGNSA. The CDR3 contains 15 residues. The CDR3 sequence is CASSLAINLVDTQYF. CDR3 nucleotide sequence: TGTGCCAGCAGCTTAGCGATTAACTTAGTAGATACGCAGTATTTT.

The rearrangement joins TRBV7-9 to TRBJ1-5; D is undetermined. Per germline, CDR1 SEHNR and CDR2 FQNEAQ (reference sequence). CDR3 length: 16 residues. V was cut by 1 base and J by 0 bases, with 10 bases left in between. CDR3 coding DNA: TGTGCCAGCAGCTTAGTCGGGGTGAATAGCAATCAGCCCCAGCATTTT. Protein sequence: CASSLVGVNSNQPQHF.

The gene calls are TRBV5-1 and TRBJ2-1; D is unclear. This CDR3 has 13 residues. Germline V gives CDR1 SGHRS, CDR2 YFSETQ. Trimming removed 4 bases at V and 6 bases at J, with 11 bases between. The CDR3, as DNA: TGCGCCAGCAGCGGCTTTGGCTTCAATGAGCAGTTCTTC. As protein: CASSGFGFNEQFF.

This chain connects TRBV3-1 (or the pseudogene TRBV3-2) to TRBJ2-3; D uncertain. Per the germline V gene, CDR1 is LGHDT and CDR2 is YNNKEL (reference sequence). This CDR3 is 16 amino acids long. V was trimmed by 1 base and J by 4 bases, leaving 15 bases between them. Here the CDR3 DNA reads TGTGCCAGCAGCCAAGGGTTCCGGAAGTCAGCAGATACGCAGTATTTT. Translating it yields CASSQGFRKSADTQYF.

The V and J genes are TRBV6-4 and TRBJ1-1, with TRBD1 identical over 9 bases. The length of the CDR3 is 14 residues. Germline V gene lookup returns CDR1 MRHNA and CDR2 SNTAGT. The junction had 4 bases not matched to a gene; V was cut back by 5 bases and J by 3 bases. CDR3 in amino acids: CASSYRTGDTEAFF. The CDR3, as DNA: TGTGCCAGCAGTTATCGGACAGGGGACACTGAAGCTTTCTTT.